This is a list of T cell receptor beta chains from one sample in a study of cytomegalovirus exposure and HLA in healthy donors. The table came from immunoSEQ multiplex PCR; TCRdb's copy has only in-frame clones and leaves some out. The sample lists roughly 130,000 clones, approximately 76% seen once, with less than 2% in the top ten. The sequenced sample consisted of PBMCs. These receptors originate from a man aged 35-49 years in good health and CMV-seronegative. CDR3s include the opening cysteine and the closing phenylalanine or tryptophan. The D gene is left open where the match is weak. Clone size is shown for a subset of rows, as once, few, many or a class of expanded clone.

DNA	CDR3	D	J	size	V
TGTGCCAGCAGCAAGAGCGGGGGGGCGAACACCGGGGAGCTGTTTTTT	CASSKSGGANTGELFF	TRBD2	TRBJ2-2	.	TRBV11-2
TGTGCCAGCAGTCCTACCTATCAGGGGAACTATGGCTACACCTTC	CASSPTYQGNYGYTF	.	TRBJ1-2	.	TRBV6-1
TGCGCCAGCAGCTTTCGAAGACTTACAGATACGCAGTATTTT	CASSFRRLTDTQYF	.	TRBJ2-3	.	TRBV5-1
TGCGCCAGCAGTTTAGCGGGAGAATGGAACGAGCAGTACTTC	CASSLAGEWNEQYF	TRBD2	TRBJ2-7	.	TRBV5-1
TGTGCCAGCAGCAGGACAGGGCCCTCTGGGGCCAACGTCCTGACTTTC	CASSRTGPSGANVLTF	TRBD1	TRBJ2-6	.	TRBV27
TGCGCCAGCAGCTTGGGCACAGTTAATTCACCCCTCCACTTT	CASSLGTVNSPLHF	.	TRBJ1-6	.	TRBV5-1
TGTGCCAGCAGGCCGACAGGGACCTATGGCTACACCTTC	CASRPTGTYGYTF	TRBD1	TRBJ1-2	.	TRBV28
TGTGCCAGCAGCTCGGGACTAGCGGTCACAGATACGCAGTATTTT	CASSSGLAVTDTQYF	TRBD2	TRBJ2-3	once	TRBV5-4
TGTGCCAGCAGTCGGACGGGAGGGCCTTTAGAGACCCAGTACTTC	CASSRTGGPLETQYF	TRBD2	TRBJ2-5	few	TRBV2
TGTGCCAGTAGTAGACAGGGCGGACTAGCGGGGGCTACAGATACGCAGTATTTT	CASSRQGGLAGATDTQYF	TRBD2	TRBJ2-3	few	TRBV19
TGTGCCAGTAGTGTCTTCGGACAGGGGGCTTTCGATGAGCAGTTCTTC	CASSVFGQGAFDEQFF	TRBD1	TRBJ2-1	.	TRBV19
TGTGCCAGCAGTTACTCGAGTCATTCACCCCTCCACTTT	CASSYSSHSPLHF	.	TRBJ1-6	.	TRBV6-5
TGTGCCAGCAGCTCCGGACTAGCGGGGGGGCAGGATGAGCAGTTCTTC	CASSSGLAGGQDEQFF	TRBD2	TRBJ2-1	.	TRBV11-3
TGTGCCACCAGCAGAGCCGGACAACCAAATGAAAAACTGTTTTTT	CATSRAGQPNEKLFF	.	TRBJ1-4	.	TRBV15
TGTGCCAGCAGCTCCGGGACTAGCCCCACAGATACGCAGTATTTT	CASSSGTSPTDTQYF	TRBD2	TRBJ2-3	once	TRBV5-4
TGCGCCAGCAGCCAAGATCCATGGAGTGGGGGGGCAGGTGGCTACACCTTC	CASSQDPWSGGAGGYTF	.	TRBJ1-2	.	TRBV4-1
TGTGCCAGCAGTTACTCGTTTGGGCACTACGAGCAGTACTTC	CASSYSFGHYEQYF	.	TRBJ2-7	.	TRBV6-5
TGTGCCAGCAGTGAATACAGGACCCTTAGTGAGCAGTACTTC	CASSEYRTLSEQYF	.	TRBJ2-7	.	TRBV2
TGTGCCAGCAGTGGTGGGGAGGAGGCGATTACCTACAATGAGCAGTTCTTC	CASSGGEEAITYNEQFF	.	TRBJ2-1	.	TRBV6-1
TGTGCCAGCAGCCCCACTGGGGCCGATGAAAAACTGTTTTTT	CASSPTGADEKLFF	.	TRBJ1-4	.	TRBV7-2
TGTGCCAGTAGTATTGCTAGCGGGGCCGATAGCTCCTACGAGCAGTACTTC	CASSIASGADSSYEQYF	TRBD2	TRBJ2-7	.	TRBV19
TGTGCCAGCAGCCAAGCGCGGGCACCCCTCCACTTT	CASSQARAPLHF	.	TRBJ1-6	few	TRBV14
TGTGCCAGCAGCTTAGAGGCAGGCGCATCTGGGGCCAACGTCCTGACTTTC	CASSLEAGASGANVLTF	.	TRBJ2-6	.	TRBV7-2
TGTGCCAGCAGCCTAGGACAGGGCGGGGAGCTGTTTTTT	CASSLGQGGELFF	TRBD1	TRBJ2-2	.	TRBV6-5